This T cell receptor beta chain emerged from a study of T cells after yellow fever vaccination. Study-level findings and limits: At around 95% for CD4 and 70% to 90% for CD8, most primary-vaccination clones showed up again after the booster. Abundant clonotypes from the bulk population could have been carried over as contaminants into FACS-sorted repertoires. Shared CD4/CD8 clonotypes were a small share, likely from convergent recombination.

Many counts were recorded for this clonotype. Its antigen is currently unknown. In making TCR cDNA, 5'RACE template switching added a universal primer site and UMIs to it. Using its own MiXCR run on the 5' RACE reads, TCRdb lists one record per CDR3 protein. The table shows over 150,000 distinct CDR3 sequences, with about 6% occurring only once. The CDR3 runs to 13 residues. Trimming took 2 bases from V and 9 from J; bases not matched to a gene: 0. The TCR sequence derives from a man aged 18-30 years who received the YFV17D yellow fever vaccine. Sample: CD4+ T cells sorted from PBMCs, taken on the day of the first yellow fever vaccination. This rearrangement joins TRBV12-3 or TRBV12-4 to TRBJ2-1, with 11 positions matching TRBD2. The CDR3, as DNA: TGTGCCAGCAGTTTACTAGCGGGGGGTGAGCAGTTCTTC. Translating it yields CASSLLAGGEQFF.